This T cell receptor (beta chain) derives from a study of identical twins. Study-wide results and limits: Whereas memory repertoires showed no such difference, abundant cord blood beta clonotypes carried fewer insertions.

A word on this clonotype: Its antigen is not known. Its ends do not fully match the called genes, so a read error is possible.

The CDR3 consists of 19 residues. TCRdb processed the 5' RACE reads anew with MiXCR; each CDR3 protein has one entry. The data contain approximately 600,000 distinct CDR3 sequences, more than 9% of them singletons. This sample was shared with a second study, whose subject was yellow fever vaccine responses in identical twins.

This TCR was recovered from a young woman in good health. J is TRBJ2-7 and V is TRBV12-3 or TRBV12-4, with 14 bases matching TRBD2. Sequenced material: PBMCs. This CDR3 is CTSCQGPGLAGVHHYEQYF. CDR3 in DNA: TGTACCAGCTGCCAGGGACCGGGACTAGCGGGAGTTCACCACTACGAGCAGTACTTC.